This T cell receptor beta chain came from a study of blood T cell repertoires in COVID-19. Study-wide background: Acute and convalescent COVID-19 specimens originated in the United States, Italy and Spain. T cells, B-cell-depleted T cells, or PBMCs supplied cDNA or gDNA.

Seattle participants joined during active infection and were tracked over time. Original analysis: Amplification from reference gene primers served as the basis for estimated nucleated cell counts. Method: immunoSEQ multiplex PCR; TCRdb's copy keeps in-frame clones and lacks some. V and J calls and clone size are given by that table; D and trimming were obtained from the DNA. This sample has roughly 120,000 clones, with around 85% found just once. The CDR3 extends over 13 amino acids. J was trimmed by 4 bases and V by 6 bases; bases with no gene match: 1. CDR1 and CDR2 from the germline V gene are ENHRY and SYGVKD.

The receptor was isolated from an elderly woman with COVID-19, enrolled during active disease. The chain recombines TRBV10-3 with TRBJ2-1, with 9 bases that match TRBD1. Source material: peripheral blood. Here the CDR3 DNA reads TGTGCCATCAGGGGGACAGGGTACAATGAGCAGTTCTTC. Translating gives CAIRGTGYNEQFF.